The rows below give T cell receptor beta chains drawn from one sample of a study of T cells after yellow fever vaccination. TCRdb used MiXCR to reprocess the 5' RACE reads, holding one entry per CDR3 protein. The repertoire includes around 330,000 distinct CDR3 sequences, 3.6% of them detected once, and about a quarter sits in the top ten. This specimen consisted of PBMCs, obtained on the day of the yellow fever booster vaccination. The receptors come from a man between 18 and 35 years old who received the YFV17D yellow fever vaccine. The CDR3 runs from the conserved cysteine through the conserved F or W. The D gene is left open where the match is weak. Only part of the rows carry a size: once, few, many, or a class if the clone is expanded.

size	J	V	D	CDR3	DNA
-	TRBJ2-2	TRBV5-1	TRBD1	CASSFSRQGASGELFF	TGCGCCAGCAGCTTCTCGAGACAGGGGGCCAGCGGGGAGCTGTTTTTT
few	TRBJ2-7	TRBV5-6	-	CASSLAAIDYEQYF	TGTGCCAGCAGCTTGGCAGCGATCGACTACGAGCAGTACTTC
few	TRBJ2-5	TRBV5-4	-	CASSFEEGLGETQYF	TGTGCCAGCAGCTTTGAAGAAGGACTCGGGGAGACCCAGTACTTC
many	TRBJ1-5	TRBV18	TRBD1	CASSPGTGLYQPQHF	TGTGCCAGCTCACCAGGGACAGGGCTCTATCAGCCCCAGCATTTT
few	TRBJ1-2	TRBV5-1	-	CASSRDTVTYGYTF	TGCGCCAGCAGCCGGGACACAGTCACGTATGGCTACACCTTC
many	TRBJ2-3	TRBV5-4	-	CASSLEWGTDTQYF	TGTGCCAGCAGCTTGGAGTGGGGGACAGATACGCAGTATTTT
few	TRBJ1-1	TRBV25-1	-	CASSEYTGVNTEAFF	TGTGCCAGCAGTGAATACACAGGAGTGAACACTGAAGCTTTCTTT
many	TRBJ1-2	TRBV18	-	CASSPGQNAYGYTF	TGTGCCAGCTCGCCGGGACAAAATGCCTATGGCTACACCTTC
few	TRBJ2-3	TRBV6-5	-	CASSYSSVGDTQYF	TGTGCCAGCAGTTACTCGAGTGTGGGGGATACGCAGTATTTT
few	TRBJ1-1	TRBV3-1	-	CASTRRGETEAFF	TGTGCCAGCACCCGCCGCGGGGAAACTGAAGCTTTCTTT
many	TRBJ1-1	TRBV20-1	-	CSAPRNTEAFF	TGCAGTGCTCCCCGGAACACTGAAGCTTTCTTT
many	TRBJ2-3	TRBV5-1	TRBD1	CASSAGTATDTQYF	TGCGCCAGCAGCGCAGGGACAGCCACAGATACGCAGTATTTT
few	TRBJ2-5	TRBV4-1	-	CASSQRGIEETQYF	TGCGCCAGCAGCCAACGGGGTATAGAAGAGACCCAGTACTTC
few	TRBJ1-1	TRBV5-1	TRBD1	CASSPQGADTEAFF	TGCGCCAGCAGCCCACAGGGGGCGGACACTGAAGCTTTCTTT
few	TRBJ2-3	TRBV25-1	TRBD2	CASSDEEGTSRTDTQYF	TGTGCCAGCAGTGATGAAGAAGGGACTAGCCGCACAGATACGCAGTATTTT
-	TRBJ2-1	TRBV6-1	TRBD1	CASSQPGQGWNEQFF	TGTGCCAGCAGTCAACCGGGACAGGGGTGGAATGAGCAGTTCTTC
many	TRBJ1-5	TRBV7-9	-	CASSAGKRGTYSNQPQHF	TGTGCCAGCAGCGCCGGAAAACGCGGGACATATAGCAATCAGCCCCAGCATTTT
many	TRBJ2-3	TRBV6-2/TRBV6-3	TRBD2	CATREGDTQYF	TGTGCCACGAGGGAGGGAGATACGCAGTATTTT
-	TRBJ1-5	TRBV15	TRBD1	CATSRDRQGGDQPQHF	TGTGCCACCAGCAGAGATAGACAGGGGGGGGATCAGCCCCAGCATTTT
few	TRBJ1-2	TRBV20-1	-	CSADRDAMGGYTF	TGCAGTGCTGATAGAGACGCCATGGGTGGCTACACCTTC
-	TRBJ1-2	TRBV5-4	TRBD1	CASSLQSLPGGGYTF	TGTGCCAGCAGCTTGCAGTCCCTCCCAGGGGGAGGCTACACCTTC
many	TRBJ1-2	TRBV7-9	TRBD1	CASSPVDRGPDYTF	TGTGCCAGCAGCCCGGTGGACAGGGGGCCGGACTACACCTTC
many	TRBJ1-5	TRBV6-1	-	CASSEVQNNQPQHF	TGTGCCAGCAGTGAGGTTCAGAACAATCAGCCCCAGCATTTT
-	TRBJ2-1	TRBV7-2	TRBD2	CASSLLAANEQFF	TGTGCCAGCAGCCTTCTAGCGGCCAATGAGCAGTTCTTC
few	TRBJ2-1	TRBV12-3/TRBV12-4	TRBD2	CASSSSLAGGAYNEQFF	TGTGCCAGCAGTTCATCCCTAGCGGGGGGGGCCTACAATGAGCAGTTCTTC
few	TRBJ2-1	TRBV5-1	-	CASRSGASYNEQFF	TGCGCCAGCAGATCGGGGGCCTCCTACAATGAGCAGTTCTTC
-	TRBJ1-1	TRBV4-3	TRBD1	CASSRRPTGGNAEAFF	TGCGCCAGCAGCCGGCGCCCTACAGGGGGCAATGCTGAAGCTTTCTTT
few	TRBJ1-6	TRBV19	-	CASSIAAEYNSPLHF	TGTGCCAGTAGTATAGCGGCGGAGTATAATTCACCCCTCCACTTT
many	TRBJ2-5	TRBV6-6	TRBD1	CASSIQGAGETQYF	TGTGCCAGCAGTATACAGGGGGCGGGAGAGACCCAGTACTTC
-	TRBJ2-1	TRBV29-1	-	CSVVRTDRLRYSYNEQFF	TGCAGCGTTGTTCGGACAGACCGCTTAAGGTACTCCTACAATGAGCAGTTCTTC
many	TRBJ2-3	TRBV7-2	TRBD2	CASSLDGGLGDTQYF	TGTGCCAGCAGCTTAGACGGGGGGTTAGGAGATACGCAGTATTTT
few	TRBJ2-6	TRBV24-1	TRBD2	CATSDPWTSGRSGANVLTF	TGTGCCACCAGTGATCCCTGGACTAGCGGGAGATCTGGGGCCAACGTCCTGACTTTC
-	TRBJ2-2	TRBV20-1	TRBD1	CSARYPRGTGELFF	TGCAGTGCTAGGTACCCCAGGGGGACCGGGGAGCTGTTTTTT
many	TRBJ1-1	TRBV29-1	-	CSGRQSTEAFF	TGCAGCGGACGACAGAGCACTGAAGCTTTCTTT
many	TRBJ2-2	TRBV6-5	-	CASSYEQSTGELFF	TGTGCCAGCAGTTACGAACAGAGCACCGGGGAGCTGTTTTTT
-	TRBJ2-3	TRBV10-3	-	CAITSGSTDTQYF	TGTGCCATCACCTCCGGATCCACAGATACGCAGTATTTT
many	TRBJ2-5	TRBV7-9	-	CASSLVGPQYF	TGTGCCAGCAGCTTAGTAGGCCCCCAGTACTTC
few	TRBJ1-6	TRBV7-8	TRBD1	CASSLDRDYSPLHF	TGTGCCAGCAGCCTCGACAGGGACTATTCACCCCTCCACTTT
many	TRBJ1-6	TRBV18	TRBD1	CASSPGQGQYNSPLHF	TGTGCCAGCTCACCCGGACAGGGCCAGTATAATTCACCCCTCCACTTT
few	TRBJ1-4	TRBV7-2	TRBD1	CASSRGLRGRLANEKLFF	TGTGCCAGCAGCCGGGGTCTAAGGGGGCGCTTGGCTAATGAAAAACTGTTTTTT
few	TRBJ2-5	TRBV11-2	TRBD1	CATSGQGAQETQYF	TGTGCGACTTCCGGACAGGGGGCCCAAGAGACCCAGTACTTC
few	TRBJ1-1	TRBV7-8	-	CASSFGIPTEGMNTEAFF	TGTGCCAGCAGCTTTGGTATCCCGACGGAGGGGATGAACACTGAAGCTTTCTTT
few	TRBJ1-5	TRBV7-2	-	CASSLEGTRQPQHF	TGTGCCAGCAGCTTAGAAGGAACCCGGCAGCCCCAGCATTTT
-	TRBJ1-2	TRBV7-2	-	CASSLNFRDFYGYTF	TGTGCCAGCAGCCTTAATTTCCGGGATTTCTATGGCTACACCTTC
many	TRBJ2-3	TRBV5-1	TRBD2	CASSLAPRLAGVTDTQYF	TGCGCCAGCAGCTTGGCCCCGAGGCTAGCGGGGGTCACAGATACGCAGTATTTT
many	TRBJ1-4	TRBV12-5	TRBD1	CAGIPGQGNEKLFF	TGTGCTGGGATCCCGGGACAGGGGAATGAAAAACTGTTTTTT
many	TRBJ2-5	TRBV5-4	-	CATSQVLGETQYF	TGTGCCACCTCACAGGTTCTCGGAGAGACCCAGTACTTC
many	TRBJ2-5	TRBV5-1	-	CASSLVPGKETQYF	TGCGCCAGCAGCTTGGTCCCGGGGAAAGAGACCCAGTACTTC
few	TRBJ2-5	TRBV25-1	-	CASSAGTLQETQYF	TGTGCCAGCAGTGCCGGGACGTTGCAAGAGACCCAGTACTTC
many	TRBJ2-5	TRBV7-6	TRBD2	CASSFSSGGAKETQYF	TGTGCCAGCAGCTTTAGTAGCGGGGGGGCCAAAGAGACCCAGTACTTC
many	TRBJ2-1	TRBV12-3/TRBV12-4	-	CASSFPASYNEQFF	TGTGCCAGCAGTTTCCCTGCTTCCTACAATGAGCAGTTCTTC
many	TRBJ2-7	TRBV5-1	-	CASSDLNYEQYF	TGCGCCAGCTCAGACCTAAACTACGAGCAGTACTTC
many	TRBJ2-1	TRBV5-1	TRBD1	CASSLEGTGLRNEQFF	TGCGCCAGCAGCTTGGAAGGGACAGGACTACGCAATGAGCAGTTCTTC
-	TRBJ1-2	TRBV5-6	-	CASSLTFSIEGYGYTF	TGTGCCAGCAGCCTAACATTTTCCATAGAAGGCTATGGCTACACCTTC
few	TRBJ2-1	TRBV4-2	TRBD2	CASSQPDALAGASEQFF	TGTGCCAGCAGCCAACCCGACGCGCTAGCGGGGGCGAGTGAGCAGTTCTTC
many	TRBJ2-3	TRBV7-2	TRBD2	CASSFIAGGEDTQYF	TGTGCCAGCAGCTTCATAGCGGGGGGGGAAGATACGCAGTATTTT